Following are 19 T cell receptor beta chains from one sample sequenced in a study of T cell responses to AZD1222 COVID-19 vaccine (dated by TCRdb to about 2021). Receptors were amplified or captured by the immunoSEQ multiplex PCR assay. This immuneACCESS table, as held by TCRdb, lists in-frame sequences with V and J called but not all clones. Of the missing ones, under half trace to an unresolved V gene in checked studies; the others have no known cause. This sample has fewer than 150,000 clones in its table, and roughly 88% of those were observed once. About 7.9% of the sample is taken by the ten largest. In the paper's terms, the time point label means: baseline before first vaccination. The sample in question was peripheral blood, obtained on day 0 of AZD1222 vaccination. The receptor source for this set is an adult in good health.

The rearrangement links TRBV5-1 to TRBJ2-3; 10 bases agree with TRBD2. Germline V lookup: CDR1 SGHRS, CDR2 YFSETQ. The CDR3 loop spans 17 amino acids. After removal of 2 bases from V and 4 bases from J, the junction contained 10 bases not matched to a gene. The CDR3 DNA reads TGCGCCAGCAGCTTTGGACTAGCGGCATCGTTCGCAGATACGCAGTATTTT. It codes for CASSFGLAASFADTQYF. Supplemented by reference TRBV5-1 and TRBJ2-3, the full variable domain reads KAGVTQTPRYLIKTRGQQVTLSCSPISGHRSVSWYQQTPGQGLQFLFEYFSETQRNKGNFPGRFSGRQFSNSRSEMNVSTLELGDSALYLCASSFGLAASFADTQYFGPGTRLTVL.

The rearrangement links TRBV7-6 to TRBJ1-1; TRBD1 is a possible D gene (6 bases). The CDR3 contains 13 residues. The ends were cut back, 6 bases at V and 1 base at J, with 9 bases in the middle. The germline V gene encodes CDR1 SGHVS and CDR2 FNYEAQ. CDR3 nucleotide sequence: TGTGCCAGCAGACGACAGGAGAACACTGAAGCTTTCTTT. Translation gives CASRRQENTEAFF.

The chain carries TRBV25-1 and TRBJ2-1, with 7 nucleotides matching TRBD2. Looked up from germline, CDR1 is MGHDK and CDR2 is SYGVNS. V lost 3 bases to trimming and J lost 0 bases; unmatched junction nucleotides: 8. This CDR3 region has 17 residues. CDR3: CASSESGGSGSYNEQFF. In DNA form, the CDR3 reads TGTGCCAGCAGTGAGAGCGGCGGGAGTGGCTCCTACAATGAGCAGTTCTTC.

This clone was seen just once. The chain joins TRBV4-1 to TRBJ1-2; no clear D. In germline, CDR1 is MGHRA, CDR2 YSYEKL. The V end was cut by 0 bases, the J end by 6 bases, with 11 bases between. This CDR3 has 14 amino acids. CDR3 sequence: CASSQDGRPNGYTF. Here the CDR3 DNA reads TGCGCCAGCAGCCAAGACGGCAGGCCAAATGGCTACACCTTC.

This chain joins TRBV10-3 and TRBJ1-1; a weak D match, TRBD1 (6 bases). With 2 bases removed from V and 6 bases from J, the gap between germline ends came to 13 bases. The CDR3 sequence is 14 residues long. The germline CDR1 and CDR2 sequences are ENHRY and SYGVKD. CDR3 residues: CAISEEIRGPEAFF. The DNA for the CDR3 is TGTGCCATCAGTGAGGAAATCAGGGGTCCTGAAGCTTTCTTT.

CDR3 region: CASSLDNGGTGELFF. The DNA for the CDR3 is TGCGCCAGCAGCTTGGATAACGGCGGCACCGGGGAGCTGTTTTTT. This chain uses TRBV5-1 with TRBJ2-2, with D uncertain. The V end was cut by 0 bases, the J end by 4 bases, with 10 bases between. Germline V gene sequence: CDR1 SGHRS, CDR2 YFSETQ. The CDR3 consists of 15 residues.

The table lists this clone with a few counts. This chain uses TRBV7-9 with TRBJ2-2; 14 bases are a match to TRBD2. Germline trimming cut 5 bases from V and 1 base from J; bases unmatched to any gene: 9. The CDR3 length is 19 residues. Germline lookup yields CDR1 SEHNR and CDR2 FQNEAQ (reference sequence). Here the CDR3 DNA reads TGTGCCAGCAGCCAGGAGCAGGGGACTAGCGGGGGGAACACCGGGGAGCTGTTTTTT. It encodes CASSQEQGTSGGNTGELFF.

This clone is medium-sized within its sample. The chain links TRBV15 to TRBJ1-5, with unresolved D. CDR3 length equals 12 residues. V lost 5 bases, J lost 4 bases, and 6 bases lay in between. In germline, CDR1 is LNHNV, CDR2 YYDKDF (reference sequence). The CDR3 is CATSQSNQPQHF. In DNA form, the CDR3 reads TGTGCCACCAGCCAGTCGAATCAGCCCCAGCATTTT.

V is TRBV27 and J is TRBJ1-1, with 8 bases fitting TRBD1. This CDR3 is built from 16 residues. Germline V CDR1 and CDR2: MNHEY, SMNVEV (reference sequence). V was clipped by 8 bases and J by 4 bases; unmatched bases: 15. The CDR3 is CASGGTGFSVTTEAFF. CDR3 nucleotide sequence: TGTGCCAGCGGGGGGACAGGATTTTCCGTAACCACTGAAGCTTTCTTT.

V is TRBV9 and J is TRBJ2-5; tentatively, D is TRBD1 (5 bases). This CDR3 contains 13 residues. CDR1 is SGDLS and CDR2 is YYNGEE in the germline V gene. V lost 4 bases to trimming and J lost 4 bases, with 11 bases between them. The DNA of the CDR3 is TGTGCCAGCAGCTCAGGGTTTCGAGAGACCCAGTACTTC. The encoded protein is CASSSGFRETQYF.

The gene calls are TRBV19 and TRBJ2-1; D is unresolved. CDR1 is LNHDA and CDR2 is SQIVND in the germline V gene (reference sequence). This CDR3 has 15 amino acids. V was trimmed by 3 bases and J by 2 bases, leaving 11 bases between them. CDR3 sequence: CASSMKSDPYNEQFF. The CDR3 DNA reads as TGTGCCAGTAGTATGAAGAGCGACCCCTACAATGAGCAGTTCTTC.

The rearrangement links TRBV6-4 to TRBJ2-1, with D possibly being TRBD1 (5 bases). CDR3 length equals 12 residues. The V and J ends lost 4 bases and 7 bases respectively, with 8 bases between them. From germline, CDR1 is MRHNA and CDR2 SNTAGT. The CDR3 sequence: CASSADSNEQFF. CDR3 coding DNA: TGTGCCAGCAGTGCCGACAGTAATGAGCAGTTCTTC.

The chain joins TRBV23-1 to TRBJ1-5, with 8 positions matching TRBD1. TRBV23-1 is noted as an ORF with a role that remains uncertain. CDR3 length: 17 amino acids. The J segment lost 0 bases and the V segment lost 2 bases, leaving 6 bases of the junction unmatched. In DNA, the CDR3 is TGCGCCAGCAGTCAACTAGACAGGGGTCGTAGCAATCAGCCCCAGCATTTT. As protein: CASSQLDRGRSNQPQHF.

V and J are TRBV25-1 and TRBJ1-1; no reliable D call. Germline V gene data show CDR1 as MGHDK and CDR2 as SYGVNS. V lost 3 bases and J 7 bases, leaving 12 bases between the germline ends. This CDR3 region has 13 residues. CDR3: CASSEIGPGEAFF. CDR3 DNA: TGTGCCAGCAGTGAGATAGGTCCGGGTGAAGCTTTCTTT.

The chain has TRBV29-1 and TRBJ2-7; TRBD1 matches at 7 bases. CDR3 length: 13 amino acids. V was pared by 4 bases and J by 2 bases, with 5 bases of the junction left unmatched. The germline gives CDR1 SQVTM, CDR2 ANQGSEA. CDR3 residues: CSVGTGYPYEQYF. CDR3 bases: TGCAGCGTTGGGACAGGATACCCCTACGAGCAGTACTTC.

The rearrangement links TRBV3-1 (or the pseudogene TRBV3-2) to TRBJ2-7, with 8 bases aligning to TRBD1. CDR1 and CDR2 (germline): LGHDT, YNNKEL (reference sequence). The trim removed 6 bases at V and 6 bases at J, leaving 7 bases unmatched. The CDR3 totals 13 residues. The CDR3 is CASRGRGLLEQYF. Written as DNA, the CDR3 is TGTGCCAGCAGGGGCAGGGGGCTGCTCGAGCAGTACTTC.

This clone appeared a few times. This rearrangement joins TRBV7-2 to TRBJ1-3, with 8 nucleotides matching TRBD1. Trimming cost V 5 bases and J 2 bases; bases outside gene matches: 8. The CDR3 is 16 residues long. Germline CDR1 SGHTA, CDR2 FQGNSA. CDR3 nucleotide sequence: TGTGCCAGCAGCAAAGACAGGGGAGCTACTGGAAACACCATATATTTT. Residues: CASSKDRGATGNTIYF.

The chain couples TRBV7-9 to TRBJ2-1; 10 nucleotides align to TRBD2. Germline V gene sequence: CDR1 SEHNR, CDR2 FQNEAQ (reference sequence). J was trimmed by 2 bases and V by 8 bases; bases with no gene match: 18. This CDR3 has 19 amino acids. The CDR3 nucleotides read TGTGCCAGCGGCCTGTGGACTAGCGGAGCCTTGGGGGCCTACAATGAGCAGTTCTTC. Translating gives CASGLWTSGALGAYNEQFF.

The chain employs TRBV4-3 and TRBJ1-1; D is perhaps TRBD1 (5 bases). CDR1 is LGHNA and CDR2 is YSLEER in the germline V gene. V dropped 0 bases and J dropped 2 bases, with 13 bases sitting between them. The CDR3 loop spans 16 amino acids. For the CDR3, the DNA is TGCGCCAGCAGCCAAGATAAACGGACACCCAACACTGAAGCTTTCTTT. Its protein is CASSQDKRTPNTEAFF.